The next 13 T cell receptor beta chains were all read from a single sample in a study of cytomegalovirus exposure and HLA in healthy donors. Method: immunoSEQ multiplex PCR; TCRdb's copy keeps in-frame clones and lacks some. The profile covers fewer than 250,000 clones, with approximately 87% appearing a single time and around 5.5% taken by the ten largest. Input material: PBMCs. The origin of the receptors is a woman under 30 in good health and CMV-seronegative.

In this sample, this clone turned up once. This chain uses TRBV21-1 with TRBJ1-6. TRBV21-1 is given as a pseudogene. The CDR3 length is 16 residues. The CDR3 sequence is CASSKGTGGVLSPLHF. For the CDR3, the DNA is TGTGCCAGCAGCAAGGGCACGGGGGGGGTGCTGTCACCCCTCCACTTT.

V is TRBV15 and J is TRBJ1-3, with D maybe TRBD1 (6 bases). The germline V gene has CDR1 LNHNV and CDR2 YYDKDF (reference sequence). This CDR3 is 16 amino acids long. With 3 bases removed from V and 7 bases from J, the gap between germline ends came to 19 bases. For the CDR3, the DNA is TGTGCCACCAGCAGCCCCATAGCCGGGGGGCACAACACCATATATTTT. Its protein product is CATSSPIAGGHNTIYF.

The V call is TRBV30, the J call TRBJ1-4; D is perhaps TRBD1 (6 bases). Germline values: CDR1 GTSNPN, CDR2 SVGIG (reference sequence). Trimming pared 0 bases from V and 10 bases from J, leaving 12 bases between. This CDR3 contains 13 residues. The CDR3 loop is CAWSVQGSRKLFF. CDR3 coding DNA: TGTGCCTGGAGTGTACAGGGTAGCCGAAAACTGTTTTTT.

The chain carries TRBV7-9 and TRBJ1-2; possible D gene TRBD1, 6 bases. Germline CDR1 reads SEHNR; CDR2 reads FQNEAQ (reference sequence). The CDR3 runs 16 residues. Trimming removed 4 bases at V and 1 base at J, with 16 bases between. CDR3 bases: TGTGCCAGCAGCTCCATGGACAGTCCCTTTAACTATGGCTACACCTTC. This sequence encodes CASSSMDSPFNYGYTF. The entire variable domain, with the rest obtained from reference TRBV7-9 and TRBJ1-2, is as follows: DTGVSQNPRHKITKRGQNVTFRCDPISEHNRLYWYRQTLGQGPEFLTYFQNEAQLEKSRLLSDRFSAERPKGSFSTLEIQRTEQGDSAMYLCASSSMDSPFNYGYTFGSGTRLTVV.

The chain employs TRBV6-1 and TRBJ2-1; possibly TRBD1 for D (6 bases). Trimming cost V 3 bases and J 0 bases, with 6 bases left between them. Germline V gives CDR1 MNHNS, CDR2 SASEGT. The CDR3 has 14 residues. The CDR3 sequence: CASSEDSSYNEQFF. The DNA of the CDR3 is TGTGCCAGCAGTGAGGACAGCTCCTACAATGAGCAGTTCTTC.

This sequence joins TRBV6-6 and TRBJ1-6; perhaps TRBD1 as D (5 bases). Germline CDR1 MNHNY, CDR2 SVGAGI (reference sequence). The CDR3 runs 15 residues. The V end lost 5 bases, the J end lost 5 bases, and 13 bases lay between the germline ends. CDR3 residues: CASSTRTPDNSPLHF. The CDR3, as DNA: TGTGCCAGCAGTACAAGGACACCTGATAATTCACCCCTCCACTTT.

V is TRBV9 and J is TRBJ1-1, with 8 bases lining up with TRBD1. The CDR3 totals 14 residues. After removal of 3 bases from V and 4 bases from J, the junction contained 5 bases not matched to a gene. The germline gives CDR1 SGDLS, CDR2 YYNGEE. CDR3 bases: TGTGCCAGCAGCGCGACAGGGGTTGGCACTGAAGCTTTCTTT. Translating gives CASSATGVGTEAFF.

The genes are TRBV7-9 and TRBJ2-7; 9 bases are shared with TRBD1. Trimming took 5 bases from V and 2 from J; bases not matched to a gene: 7. The germline CDR1 and CDR2 sequences are SEHNR and FQNEAQ (reference sequence). This CDR3 is built from 15 residues. CDR3 bases: TGTGCCAGCAGCCCGGACAGGGGCCCTACCTACGAGCAGTACTTC. This gives the protein CASSPDRGPTYEQYF.

V is TRBV2 and J is TRBJ2-1, with 11 positions matching TRBD2. Germline trimming cut 6 bases from V and 5 bases from J; bases unmatched to any gene: 6. Germline loops: CDR1 SNHLY, CDR2 FYNNEI. This CDR3 is built from 15 residues. Written as DNA, the CDR3 is TGTGCCAGCAGCTACCAGGGACTAGCGGACAATGAGCAGTTCTTC. Encoded protein: CASSYQGLADNEQFF.

The chain couples TRBV27 to TRBJ2-2; TRBD2 aligns across 7 bases. Germline CDR1 and CDR2: MNHEY and SMNVEV (reference sequence). J was trimmed by 1 base and V by 4 bases; bases with no gene match: 6. The CDR3 is made up of 16 amino acids. The CDR3 loop is CASSSRLAENTGELFF. CDR3 nucleotide sequence: TGTGCCAGCAGTTCCCGCCTAGCGGAGAACACCGGGGAGCTGTTTTTT.

A single count supports this clone. As DNA, the CDR3 is TGCGCCAGCAGCCGAAGTACCCTGAATGAAAAACTGTTTTTT. Protein product: CASSRSTLNEKLFF. The rearrangement uses TRBV4-1 and TRBJ1-4, with D hard to call. CDR1 MGHRA and CDR2 YSYEKL come from the germline V gene. The CDR3 is made up of 14 amino acids. Trimming removed 4 bases from V and 5 bases from J, with 11 bases in between.

The rearrangement uses TRBV6-1 and TRBJ1-4, with D tentatively TRBD1 (6 bases). V shed 6 bases and J shed 7 bases, with 12 bases lying between them. The CDR3 contains 13 residues. In germline, CDR1 is MNHNS, CDR2 SASEGT. Here the CDR3 reads CASRTGYREKLFF. In nucleotides, the CDR3 is TGTGCCAGCAGAACAGGGTATCGTGAAAAACTGTTTTTT.

This clone was observed a handful of times. The chain links TRBV5-1 to TRBJ2-1; the match to TRBD2 covers 14 bases. CDR1 is SGHRS, CDR2 YFSETQ, per germline. Losses at the gene ends were 4 bases for V and 9 bases for J; bases not matched to a gene: 6. CDR3 length: 15 amino acids. For the CDR3, the DNA is TGCGCCAGCAGCGAGGGACTAGCGGGAGATGCTGAGCAGTTCTTC. It translates to CASSEGLAGDAEQFF.